The 21 T cell receptor beta chains presented below share a single source sample, sequenced in a study of graft-versus-host responses after intestinal transplantation. TCRdb's copy holds only in-frame clones and misses some; the assay was immunoSEQ multiplex PCR. The sample yields over 80,000 clones, 91% seen once. The antigens for these receptors are not known. The sample was unstimulated CD4+ T cells sorted from spleen or lymph node cells, taken before transplant. The source of these receptors is a human donor who was the organ donor for an intestinal transplant.

The V call is TRBV6-5, the J call TRBJ1-2; possibly TRBD1 for D (6 bases). CDR3 length equals 16 residues. The V gene's germline CDR1 is MNHEY and CDR2 SVGAGI. V dropped 1 base and J dropped 8 bases, with 20 bases sitting between them. This CDR3 reads CASSYFGRRDKSGYTF. The DNA of the CDR3 is TGTGCCAGCAGTTACTTCGGACGCCGGGACAAATCCGGCTACACCTTC.

This clone came up a few times. This chain uses TRBV10-1 with TRBJ1-2; D gene unclear. The CDR3 contains 8 residues. Per germline, CDR1 WNHNN and CDR2 SYGVQD (reference sequence). The CDR3 protein is CPDYGYTF. For the CDR3, the DNA is TGCCCAGACTATGGCTACACCTTC.

The chain couples TRBV19 to TRBJ2-6, with 8 nucleotides matching TRBD1. The germline gives CDR1 LNHDA, CDR2 SQIVND (reference sequence). The CDR3 contains 17 residues. V lost 7 bases, J lost 0 bases, and 8 bases stayed unmatched. The CDR3 DNA is TGTGCCAGTACCTGGGACAGGCGCGGCTCTGGGGCCAACGTCCTGACTTTC. The encoded protein is CASTWDRRGSGANVLTF.

This chain joins TRBV10-1 and TRBJ1-2; D is unresolved. The CDR3 extends over 14 amino acids. Germline CDR1 and CDR2: WNHNN and SYGVQD (reference sequence). V was trimmed by 7 bases and J by 7 bases, leaving 19 bases between them. CDR3 protein: CASTPCRQLFGYTF. CDR3 bases: TGCGCCAGCACCCCCTGCAGGCAGCTTTTTGGCTACACCTTC.

The genes are TRBV5-6 and TRBJ2-7, with D possibly being TRBD2 (6 bases). Trimming removed 4 bases from V and 3 bases from J, with 14 bases in between. Germline assignment: CDR1 SGHDT and CDR2 YYEEEE. There are 14 residues in the CDR3. The CDR3 DNA is TGTGCCAGCAGCCGCGGGACTCCGGACTACGAGCAGTACTTC. It yields the protein CASSRGTPDYEQYF.

The chain employs TRBV19 and TRBJ2-7, with 7 bases lining up with TRBD1. CDR1 is LNHDA, CDR2 SQIVND, per germline (reference sequence). This CDR3 comprises 13 residues. The V gene end was trimmed by 4 bases and the J gene end by 6 bases; junction bases not matched to a gene: 6. DNA for the CDR3: TGTGCCAGTAGTAGATTTAGACAGGGCGAGCAGTACTTC. Amino acid sequence: CASSRFRQGEQYF. Together with reference TRBV19 and TRBJ2-7, the CDR3 gives the full variable domain: DGGITQSPKYLFRKEGQNVTLSCEQNLNHDAMYWYRQDPGQGLRLIYYSQIVNDFQKGDIAEGYSVSREKKESFPLTVTSAQKNPTAFYLCASSRFRQGEQYFGPGTRLTVT.

The V and J genes are TRBV7-2 and TRBJ2-5; 7 nucleotides match TRBD2. Germline-derived CDR1 and CDR2 are SGHTA and FQGNSA. Losses at the gene ends were 2 bases for V and 2 bases for J; bases not matched to a gene: 2. This CDR3 region has 14 residues. The CDR3 is CASSLLAAQETQYF. As DNA, the CDR3 is TGTGCCAGCAGCTTACTAGCGGCACAAGAGACCCAGTACTTC. Using reference TRBV7-2 and TRBJ2-5 for the parts outside the CDR3, the full variable domain is GAGVSQSPSNKVTEKGKDVELRCDPISGHTALYWYRQSLGQGLEFLIYFQGNSAPDKSGLPSDRFSAERTGGSVSTLTIQRTQQEDSAVYLCASSLLAAQETQYFGPGTRLLVL.

The V and J genes are TRBV7-2 and TRBJ1-2; 8 bases are shared with TRBD1. The V and J ends lost 4 bases and 8 bases, in that order; junction bases with no gene match: 15. CDR3 size: 16 residues. The germline V gene encodes CDR1 SGHTA and CDR2 FQGNSA. In DNA form, the CDR3 reads TGTGCCAGCAGCTATACTCCAGGGGGCTCGTCTTGGGGCTACACCTTC. Residues: CASSYTPGGSSWGYTF.

This clone was observed a handful of times. The chain is built from TRBV14 and TRBJ1-4; 7 bases line up with TRBD1. J was trimmed by 5 bases and V by 6 bases; bases with no gene match: 6. CDR3 length: 14 amino acids. Germline V gene sequence: CDR1 SGHDN, CDR2 FVKESK. The CDR3 nucleotides are TGTGCCAGCAGGAGAACAGGGGCGAATGAAAAACTGTTTTTT. Amino acid sequence: CASRRTGANEKLFF.

The chain couples TRBV30 to TRBJ2-5, with 8 bases that match TRBD2. J lost 5 bases, V lost 1 base, and 9 bases had no gene match. The CDR3 runs 15 residues. In germline, CDR1 is GTSNPN, CDR2 SVGIG (reference sequence). CDR3 sequence: CAWSGGSGGSETQYF. The CDR3 nucleotides read TGTGCCTGGAGTGGGGGAAGCGGGGGTTCTGAGACCCAGTACTTC.

V gene TRBV6-5 combines with J gene TRBJ1-2, with 8 bases identical to TRBD1. The CDR3 runs to 13 residues. J lost 3 bases, V lost 5 bases, and 2 bases had no gene match. Germline V gene sequence: CDR1 MNHEY, CDR2 SVGAGI. The CDR3 region has the DNA TGTGCCAGCAGTCCGGACAGGGACTATGGCTACACCTTC. It specifies CASSPDRDYGYTF.

This clone was seen only a few times. The chain joins TRBV18 to TRBJ1-3, with D maybe TRBD1 (6 bases). The CDR3 is 15 amino acids. V was pared by 3 bases and J by 0 bases, with 9 bases between. The germline V gene has CDR1 KGHSH and CDR2 LQKENI. The CDR3 region is CASSPKTGSGNTIYF. In DNA, the CDR3 is TGTGCCAGCTCACCCAAGACAGGCTCTGGAAACACCATATATTTT.

A word on this clone: The sample has other DNA sequences that encode this CDR3 too. V gene TRBV20-1 combines with J gene TRBJ2-7, with D maybe TRBD1 (5 bases). Trimming removed 2 bases at V and 3 bases at J, with 5 bases between. The CDR3 has 11 amino acids. CDR1 and CDR2 from the germline V gene are DFQATT and SNEGSKA (reference sequence). Here the CDR3 DNA reads TGCAGTGCTAGAACAGGCTACGAGCAGTACTTC. It codes for CSARTGYEQYF.

This clone was counted once. The chain combines TRBV9 with TRBJ2-3; 7 bases line up with TRBD1. Germline V gene lookup returns CDR1 SGDLS and CDR2 YYNGEE. CDR3 length: 15 amino acids. The V and J ends lost 0 bases and 4 bases, in that order; junction bases with no gene match: 5. This CDR3 is CASSVALGGSDTQYF. CDR3 in DNA: TGTGCCAGCAGCGTAGCTTTAGGGGGCTCAGATACGCAGTATTTT.

V usage is TRBV2 and J usage is TRBJ2-7, with D possibly matching TRBD1 (5 bases). The CDR3 length is 15 residues. The ends were cut back, 4 bases at V and 2 bases at J, with 15 bases in the middle. Looked up from germline, CDR1 is SNHLY and CDR2 is FYNNEI. Here the CDR3 reads CASSAGRGRPYEQYF. Here the CDR3 DNA reads TGTGCCAGCAGTGCTGGAAGGGGCCGACCCTACGAGCAGTACTTC.

The chain recombines TRBV5-4 with TRBJ2-2; D uncertain. Trimming took 0 bases from V and 6 from J, leaving 15 bases between them. The CDR3 consists of 16 residues. Germline CDR1 SGHNT, CDR2 YYREEE (reference sequence). DNA for the CDR3: TGTGCCAGCAGCTTGGGGGCAGAAGTGATGTCCGGGGAGCTGTTTTTT. It is translated as CASSLGAEVMSGELFF.

The chain uses TRBV4-3 and TRBJ2-7; unclear D gene. Germline CDR1 LGHNA, CDR2 YSLEER. There are 15 residues in the CDR3. V lost 4 bases to trimming and J lost 4 bases, with 17 bases between them. CDR3 sequence reads: CASSRAGSNLYEQYF. DNA for the CDR3: TGCGCCAGCAGCCGAGCAGGATCCAATCTATACGAGCAGTACTTC.

V is TRBV6-1 and J is TRBJ2-1, with D unclear. This CDR3 comprises 12 residues. The germline CDR1 and CDR2 sequences are MNHNS and SASEGT. Trimming took off 0 bases at V and 8 bases at J, with 5 bases between the two ends. CDR3 in DNA: TGTGCCAGCAGTGAAGCTGCGTATGAGCAGTTCTTC. Protein product: CASSEAAYEQFF.

The gene calls are TRBV6-8 and TRBJ1-5, with D possibly TRBD1 on 5 matching bases. Per the germline V gene, CDR1 is MNHGY and CDR2 is SAAAGT. CDR3 size: 17 residues. V gave up 7 bases and J gave up 8 bases, with 27 bases separating them. CDR3 nucleotide sequence: TGTGCCAGCATTCAAGAGGGCCAGGGCCCCAGCGGGGAGCCCCAGCATTTT. Encoded protein: CASIQEGQGPSGEPQHF.

The gene calls are TRBV11-1 and TRBJ1-4; a weak D match, TRBD1 (5 bases). The CDR3 is 15 residues long. CDR1 is SGHAT, CDR2 FQDESV, per germline (reference sequence). V was pared by 2 bases and J by 8 bases, with 15 bases between. The CDR3 nucleotides are TGTGCCAGCAGCTTACAGGGACTACCGGAGGAAAAACTGTTTTTT. It codes for CASSLQGLPEEKLFF.

The genes are TRBV7-6 and TRBJ1-5, with 10 nucleotides matching TRBD1. The J segment lost 2 bases and the V segment lost 3 bases, leaving 1 base of the junction unmatched. Germline V gives CDR1 SGHVS, CDR2 FNYEAQ. The CDR3 has 15 amino acids. CDR3 loop: CASSLGTGGNQPQHF. Here the CDR3 DNA reads TGTGCCAGCAGCTTGGGGACAGGGGGCAATCAGCCCCAGCATTTT.